This record concerns one TCR beta chain sequence. This clone's antigen is unknown. The record has no base qualities; no much larger clone is one base away. The data stem from a study of T cell responses to AZD1222 COVID-19 vaccine (dated by TCRdb to the early 2020s). Regarding the study in general: TCR sequencing covered 233 trial participants: some 210 given two doses of AZD1222 and 26 given two doses of MenACWY control vaccine. Trial participants were enrolled into age subgroups of 18-55, 56-69 and 70-plus years, which contained approximately 150, 28 and 58 TCR-sequenced participants, respectively. General study outcomes and caveats: In the small 56-69-year group, the increase in depth fell short of significance, most likely because of low power. No day 14 peak-response samples were available, so repertoires were characterized only after the peak T cell response. The whole spike protein was spanned by vaccine-associated CD4 TCRs, and dominant responses were seen in regions 160-218 and 743-854. Nearly half of unique spike-specific TCRs reportedly recognized epitopes outside regions mutated in the B.1.351 and B.1.1.7 variants. Conclusions about previously exposed vaccinees are limited, since just a handful of AZD1222 recipients were seropositive for SARS-CoV-2 at baseline. Participants were mostly white British, with more females than males. The authors suggested clonal diversity may have been underestimated. After two AZD1222 doses, spike-specific TCR breadth and depth were significantly higher than at day 0 and than in MenACWY recipients.

Interpreted using the paper, the time point label stands for: about 28 days (+/-7) after the second vaccine dose. AZD1222 recipients with second doses at about 4 weeks or about 12 weeks were pooled, because spike-specific TCR depth and breadth did not differ between schedules. Vaccinee samples were obtained from the UK trials COV001 and COV002, which included a single-blind randomized controlled phase 2/3 trial of AZD1222 (ChAdOx1 nCoV-19) in healthy adults. Trial participant PBMC samples were collected at day 0 and day 28 after the second dose for TCRbeta chain sequencing. The CDR3 regions of human TCRbeta chains were analyzed by immunosequencing. In the source study's methods: TCRs in the repertoires were matched against a reference library of SARS-CoV-2-specific TCRs that had been generated with the MIRA antigen-specificity platform. Breadth meant the fraction of unique TCRs that were SARS-CoV-2-associated, whereas depth meant the fraction of total T cells that were SARS-CoV-2-associated. Using the MIRA data, every spike-specific TCR was mapped to the spike region that the TCR reacted to and assigned to either a CD4 or a CD8 class. Log10-transformed breadth and depth values were compared by one-way ANOVA with Sidak's multiple comparisons tests. TCRdb limited this immuneACCESS table to in-frame rearrangements with V and J called. A share of clones is missing; checked studies link under half to unresolved V genes, and the rest is unexplained. That table supplies the V and J calls and clone size; D and trimming were determined from the DNA. Within this sample are about 180,000 clones, with 80% to 95% of them counted one time only. More than 1.5% of the sample is held by the ten biggest clonotypes.

The origin of this receptor is an adult who received the AZD1222 COVID-19 vaccine. Sequenced material: peripheral blood, taken 28 days after the second AZD1222 dose.

The CDR3 protein: CASGDSVDTEAFF. In nucleotide form, the sequence is TGCGCCAGTGGAGACAGTGTCGACACTGAAGCTTTCTTT. The chain joins TRBV10-2 to TRBJ1-1, with a weak D call of TRBD1 (5 bases match). As encoded in the germline V gene, CDR1 is WSHSY while CDR2 is SAAADI. V is shortened by 9 bases, J by 3 bases, and the region joining them spans 14 bases. The CDR3 measures 13 amino acids from cysteine to phenylalanine. The DNA shown is the 39-base CDR3, in frame from base 1.